Each of the 8 T cell receptor beta chains below was sequenced from the same sample in a study of low-dose radiotherapy and immunotherapy resistance in tumors (dated by TCRdb to between 2022 and 2023). What this sample's time point label stands for: before trial treatment. The listed sequencing device is Illumina HiSeq 2500. First-strand cDNA was synthesized with Superscript III and a set of TRAV- and TRBV-specific primers, covering both TCRalpha and TCRbeta chains. TCRs were amplified for about 19 PCR cycles with Phusion, using a constant-region primer paired with the adapter attached to the V primers. TCRdb trimmed the raw reads at Q25, called clones with MiXCR and kept productive beta chains. Merged by CDR3 protein, the rows form single entries marked with the most common genes and DNA. The sample table lists more than 70,000 distinct CDR3 sequences, roughly 31% of them with a count of one. The ten largest account for 8.5% to 14% of the sample.

Sample: PBMCs, taken before treatment. The receptor set was obtained from a female donor with ovarian cancer.

This clonotype was recorded at least ten times. V usage is TRBV5-4 and J usage is TRBJ2-7; 8 nucleotides line up with TRBD2. CDR1 SGHNT and CDR2 YYREEE come from the germline V gene (reference sequence). Losses at the gene ends were 1 base for V and 7 bases for J; bases not matched to a gene: 4. The CDR3 is 13 amino acids. The CDR3: CASSLRGGGEQYF. In DNA form, the CDR3 reads TGTGCCAGCAGCTTGCGGGGGGGCGGAGAGCAGTACTTC.

The J gene is TRBJ2-7, the V gene TRBV5-1; no clear D. This CDR3 contains 14 residues. Germline values: CDR1 SGHRS, CDR2 YFSETQ. The V and J ends lost 5 bases and 6 bases respectively, with 18 bases between them. The CDR3 DNA is TGCGCCAGCAGTGAAAGGCACGGATTTGGCGAGCAGTACTTC. Translated: CASSERHGFGEQYF.

The chain uses TRBV2 and TRBJ2-3, with TRBD2 matching over 15 bases. Germline CDR1 and CDR2: SNHLY and FYNNEI. The CDR3 contains 16 residues. With 1 base clipped from V and 8 bases from J, the junction kept 4 bases outside the gene matches. Here the CDR3 DNA reads TGTGCCAGCAGTGAAGGGACTAGCGGGGGGGGTAGTACGCAGTATTTT. It is translated as CASSEGTSGGGSTQYF. Supplemented by reference TRBV2 and TRBJ2-3, the full variable domain reads EPEVTQTPSHQVTQMGQEVILRCVPISNHLYFYWYRQILGQKVEFLVSFYNNEISEKSEIFDDQFSVERPDGSNFTLKIRSTKLEDSAMYFCASSEGTSGGGSTQYFGPGTRLTVL.

The chain links TRBV14 to TRBJ1-5; D is unresolved. Germline lookup yields CDR1 SGHDN and CDR2 FVKESK. Trimming removed 5 bases at V and 5 bases at J, with 10 bases between. The CDR3 totals 13 residues. The CDR3 nucleotides are TGTGCCAGCAGCTCGGGGTTAGATCAGCCCCAGCATTTT. Translation gives CASSSGLDQPQHF.

The chain combines TRBV7-8 with TRBJ2-7; 7 nucleotides align to TRBD2. Unmatched junction bases numbered 9, after V lost 2 bases and J lost 2 bases. CDR1 SGHVS and CDR2 FQNEAQ come from the germline V gene. This CDR3 contains 16 residues. The CDR3, as DNA: TGTGCCAGCAGCTTAATAGGCGGGAGAAGCGCCTACGAGCAGTACTTC. Its protein product is CASSLIGGRSAYEQYF.

The chain uses TRBV5-1 and TRBJ2-3, with TRBD2 as a possible D gene (6 bases). Germline CDR1 is SGHRS and CDR2 is YFSETQ. With 4 bases removed from V and 6 bases from J, the gap between germline ends came to 15 bases. There are 14 residues in the CDR3. The CDR3 nucleotides read TGCGCCAGCAGCGGGGACTTCCTTCGGGATACGCAGTATTTT. Encoded protein: CASSGDFLRDTQYF.

In its sample, this clonotype was seen many times. The CDR3 DNA is TGTGCCAGCAGCTTAATGGCAGGGGGCTATCTAGGAGGAGAGACCCAGTACTTC. It codes for CASSLMAGGYLGGETQYF. The rearrangement joins TRBV7-9 to TRBJ2-5; 8 bases map to TRBD1. The germline V gene encodes CDR1 SEHNR and CDR2 FQNEAQ (reference sequence). Trimming removed 2 bases from V and 4 bases from J; junction bases left unmatched: 15. CDR3 length: 18 amino acids.

This clonotype occurred many times. This chain's CDR3 is CASSGGRGWDWSSYNSPLHF. The DNA for the CDR3 is TGTGCCAGCAGCGGGGGACGGGGCTGGGACTGGAGCTCCTATAATTCACCCCTCCACTTT. The gene calls are TRBV7-2 and TRBJ1-6; TRBD1 might be the D (5 bases). V was cut by 5 bases and J by 0 bases, with 23 bases left in between. This CDR3 is built from 20 residues. Germline values: CDR1 SGHTA, CDR2 FQGNSA.